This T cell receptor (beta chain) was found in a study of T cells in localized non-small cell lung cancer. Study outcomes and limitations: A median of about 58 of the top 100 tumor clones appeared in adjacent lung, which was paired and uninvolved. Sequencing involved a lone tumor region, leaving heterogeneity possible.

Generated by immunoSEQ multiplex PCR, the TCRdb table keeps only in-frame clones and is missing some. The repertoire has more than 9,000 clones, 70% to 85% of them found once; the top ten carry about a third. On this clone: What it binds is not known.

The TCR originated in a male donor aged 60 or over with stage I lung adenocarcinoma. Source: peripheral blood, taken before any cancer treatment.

Here the CDR3 reads CASSLVEGPQETQYF. For the CDR3, the DNA is TGCGCCAGCAGCCTGGTGGAGGGGCCCCAAGAGACCCAGTACTTC. This rearrangement joins TRBV5-1 to TRBJ2-5; D is possibly TRBD2 (6 bases). This CDR3 has 15 amino acids. CDR1 is SGHRS and CDR2 is YFSETQ in the germline V gene. V lost 4 bases to trimming and J lost 1 base, with 14 bases between them.